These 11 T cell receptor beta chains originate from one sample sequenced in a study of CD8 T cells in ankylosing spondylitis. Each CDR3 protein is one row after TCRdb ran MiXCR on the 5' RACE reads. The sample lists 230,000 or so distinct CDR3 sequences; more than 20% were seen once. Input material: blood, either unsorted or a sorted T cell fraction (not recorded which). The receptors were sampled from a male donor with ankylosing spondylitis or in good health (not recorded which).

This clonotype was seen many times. CDR3 sequence (DNA): TGTGCCAGCAGCCAAGATGGGGCAGGTAGCGCTCATGAGCAGTTCTTC. Translated, it gives CASSQDGAGSAHEQFF. The rearrangement uses TRBV4-2 and TRBJ2-1, with D perhaps TRBD1 or TRBD2 (5 bases each). Germline V gives CDR1 LGHNA, CDR2 YNFKEQ. V dropped 0 bases and J dropped 8 bases, with 17 bases sitting between them. CDR3 length: 16 amino acids.

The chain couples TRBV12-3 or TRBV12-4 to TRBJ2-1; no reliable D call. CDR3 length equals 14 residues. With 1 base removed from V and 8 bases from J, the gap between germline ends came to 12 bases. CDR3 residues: CASSLGQASDEQFF. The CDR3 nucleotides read TGTGCCAGCAGTTTAGGCCAGGCGTCGGATGAGCAGTTCTTC.

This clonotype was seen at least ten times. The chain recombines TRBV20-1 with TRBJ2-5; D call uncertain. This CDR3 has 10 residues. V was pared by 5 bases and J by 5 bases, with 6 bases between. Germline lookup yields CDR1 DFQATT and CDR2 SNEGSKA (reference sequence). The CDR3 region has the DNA TGCAGTGCTGTTGGGGAGACCCAGTACTTC. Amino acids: CSAVGETQYF.

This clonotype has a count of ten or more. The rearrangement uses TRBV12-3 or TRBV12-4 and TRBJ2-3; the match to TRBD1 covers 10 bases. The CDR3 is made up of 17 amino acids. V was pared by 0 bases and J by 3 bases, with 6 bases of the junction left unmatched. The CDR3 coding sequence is TGTGCCAGCAGTTTAGCGGGGCGACAGGGGGCTACAGATACGCAGTATTTT. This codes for CASSLAGRQGATDTQYF.

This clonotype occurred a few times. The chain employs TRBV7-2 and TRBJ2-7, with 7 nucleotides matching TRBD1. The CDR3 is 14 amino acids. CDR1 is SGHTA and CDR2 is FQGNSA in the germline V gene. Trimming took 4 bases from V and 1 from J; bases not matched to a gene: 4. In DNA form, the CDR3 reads TGTGCCAGCAGCTCATACAGGGGTTCCTACGAGCAGTACTTC. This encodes CASSSYRGSYEQYF.

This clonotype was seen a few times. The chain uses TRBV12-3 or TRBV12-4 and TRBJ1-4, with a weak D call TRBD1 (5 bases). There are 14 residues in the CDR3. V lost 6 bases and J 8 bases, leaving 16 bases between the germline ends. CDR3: CASRYTGGKEKLFF. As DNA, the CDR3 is TGTGCCAGCAGATACACAGGAGGGAAAGAAAAACTGTTTTTT.

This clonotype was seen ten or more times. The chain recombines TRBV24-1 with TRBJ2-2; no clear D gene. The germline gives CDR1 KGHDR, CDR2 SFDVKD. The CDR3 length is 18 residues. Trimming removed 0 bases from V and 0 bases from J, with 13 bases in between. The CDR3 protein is CATSDLGFSESNTGELFF. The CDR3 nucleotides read TGTGCCACCAGTGATTTGGGTTTCAGCGAATCGAACACCGGGGAGCTGTTTTTT.

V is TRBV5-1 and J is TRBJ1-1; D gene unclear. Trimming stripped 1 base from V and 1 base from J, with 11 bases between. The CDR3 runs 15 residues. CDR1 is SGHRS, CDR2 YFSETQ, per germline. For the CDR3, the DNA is TGCGCCAGCAGCTTGCGGGAGTTCGGGAACACTGAAGCTTTCTTT. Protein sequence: CASSLREFGNTEAFF.

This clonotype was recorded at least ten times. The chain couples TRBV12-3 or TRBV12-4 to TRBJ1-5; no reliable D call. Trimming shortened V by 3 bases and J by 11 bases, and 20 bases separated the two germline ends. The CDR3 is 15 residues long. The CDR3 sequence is CASSFYGSGEETQHF. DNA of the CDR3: TGTGCCAGCAGTTTCTATGGGTCAGGCGAAGAGACCCAGCATTTT.

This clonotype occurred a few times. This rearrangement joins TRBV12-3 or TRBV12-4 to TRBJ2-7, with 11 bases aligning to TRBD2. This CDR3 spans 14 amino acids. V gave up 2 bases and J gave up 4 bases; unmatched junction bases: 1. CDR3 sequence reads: CASSLSSGGYEQYF. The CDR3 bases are TGTGCCAGCAGTTTATCTAGCGGGGGGTACGAGCAGTACTTC.

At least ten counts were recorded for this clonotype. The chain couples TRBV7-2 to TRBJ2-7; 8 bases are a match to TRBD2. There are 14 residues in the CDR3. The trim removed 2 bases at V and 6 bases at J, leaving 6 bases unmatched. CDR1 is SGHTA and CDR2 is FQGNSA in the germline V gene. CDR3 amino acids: CASSLFGGGTEQYF. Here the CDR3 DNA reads TGTGCCAGCAGCTTATTCGGGGGGGGAACCGAGCAGTACTTC. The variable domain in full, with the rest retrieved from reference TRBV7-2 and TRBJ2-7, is GAGVSQSPSNKVTEKGKDVELRCDPISGHTALYWYRQSLGQGLEFLIYFQGNSAPDKSGLPSDRFSAERTGGSVSTLTIQRTQQEDSAVYLCASSLFGGGTEQYFGPGTRLTVT.